This TCR beta chain is from a study of T cell responses to AZD1222 COVID-19 vaccine. The CDR3 has 14 amino acids. Germline CDR1 reads GTSNPN; CDR2 reads SVGIG (reference sequence). The germline V and J ends were trimmed by 4 bases and 7 bases, with 19 bases remaining between them. Study-level findings and limits: Most donors were white British, females outnumbered males, and clonal diversity was possibly underestimated. CD4 TCRs associated with vaccination spanned spike, dominating at 160-218 and 743-854.

Using immunoSEQ multiplex PCR, the repertoire was profiled, and TCRdb retains in-frame clones only, with some absent. Among about 120,000 clones, approximately 90% were seen once, and the ten largest hold roughly 8.4%. In regard to this clone: What it binds is unknown.

The source is an adult in good health. The V gene is TRBV30, the J gene TRBJ1-2; tentatively, D is TRBD1 (5 bases). Source: peripheral blood, taken on day 0 of AZD1222 vaccination. For the CDR3, the DNA is TGTGCCTGGACCGTAGGGGCTCCGGGAGGTGGCTACACCTTC. Translation: CAWTVGAPGGGYTF.